Given below is one T cell receptor (beta chain) in context. The antigen is not known. This sample also contains other DNA sequences that code for the same CDR3. In germline, CDR1 is SGHRS, CDR2 YFSETQ. The CDR3 has 14 amino acids. J lost 3 bases, V lost 0 bases, and 2 bases had no gene match. This sample was included in a study of shared clonotypes between healthy human individuals. Study summary: Researchers assigned three CD4 naive, three CD4 memory, two CD8 naive and one CD8 memory plate to each donor.

Libraries were prepared by immunoSEQ multiplex PCR; TCRdb keeps only in-frame clonotypes and omits some of them. The data hold approximately 2,300,000 clones, with 80% to 95% observed a single time. General study points: A generally larger estimated richness was seen in naive subsets than in memory subsets. The naive CD4 repertoires of several donors were compared, and around 4.7% of clonotypes were shared.

The rearrangement uses TRBV5-1 and TRBJ2-5, with TRBD1 matching 7 bases. This receptor was identified in a man between 18 and 35 years old in good health. Some clones in this sample may be carry-over from other donors' samples. Sequenced input: naive CD4+ T cells from PBMCs. Sample subset: CD45RA+ positively selected. The CDR3 spells CASSLATGKETQYF. The CDR3 DNA reads as TGCGCCAGCAGCTTGGCGACAGGGAAAGAGACCCAGTACTTC. Looking up the rest from reference TRBV5-1 and TRBJ2-5 gives the full variable domain: KAGVTQTPRYLIKTRGQQVTLSCSPISGHRSVSWYQQTPGQGLQFLFEYFSETQRNKGNFPGRFSGRQFSNSRSEMNVSTLELGDSALYLCASSLATGKETQYFGPGTRLLVL.